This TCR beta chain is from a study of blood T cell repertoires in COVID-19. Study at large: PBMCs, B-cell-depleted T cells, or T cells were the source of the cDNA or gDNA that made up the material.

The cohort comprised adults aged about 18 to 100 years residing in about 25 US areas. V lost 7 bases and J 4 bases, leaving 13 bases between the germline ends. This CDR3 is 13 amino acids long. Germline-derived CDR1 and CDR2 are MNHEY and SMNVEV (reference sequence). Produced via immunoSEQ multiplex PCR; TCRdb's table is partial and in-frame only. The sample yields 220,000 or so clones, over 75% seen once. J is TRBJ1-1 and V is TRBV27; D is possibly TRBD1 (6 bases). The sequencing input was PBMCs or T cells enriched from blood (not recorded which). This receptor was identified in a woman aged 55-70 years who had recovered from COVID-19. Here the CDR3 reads CASNGGLGTEAFF. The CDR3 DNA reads TGTGCCAGCAACGGGGGGCTGGGCACTGAAGCTTTCTTT.